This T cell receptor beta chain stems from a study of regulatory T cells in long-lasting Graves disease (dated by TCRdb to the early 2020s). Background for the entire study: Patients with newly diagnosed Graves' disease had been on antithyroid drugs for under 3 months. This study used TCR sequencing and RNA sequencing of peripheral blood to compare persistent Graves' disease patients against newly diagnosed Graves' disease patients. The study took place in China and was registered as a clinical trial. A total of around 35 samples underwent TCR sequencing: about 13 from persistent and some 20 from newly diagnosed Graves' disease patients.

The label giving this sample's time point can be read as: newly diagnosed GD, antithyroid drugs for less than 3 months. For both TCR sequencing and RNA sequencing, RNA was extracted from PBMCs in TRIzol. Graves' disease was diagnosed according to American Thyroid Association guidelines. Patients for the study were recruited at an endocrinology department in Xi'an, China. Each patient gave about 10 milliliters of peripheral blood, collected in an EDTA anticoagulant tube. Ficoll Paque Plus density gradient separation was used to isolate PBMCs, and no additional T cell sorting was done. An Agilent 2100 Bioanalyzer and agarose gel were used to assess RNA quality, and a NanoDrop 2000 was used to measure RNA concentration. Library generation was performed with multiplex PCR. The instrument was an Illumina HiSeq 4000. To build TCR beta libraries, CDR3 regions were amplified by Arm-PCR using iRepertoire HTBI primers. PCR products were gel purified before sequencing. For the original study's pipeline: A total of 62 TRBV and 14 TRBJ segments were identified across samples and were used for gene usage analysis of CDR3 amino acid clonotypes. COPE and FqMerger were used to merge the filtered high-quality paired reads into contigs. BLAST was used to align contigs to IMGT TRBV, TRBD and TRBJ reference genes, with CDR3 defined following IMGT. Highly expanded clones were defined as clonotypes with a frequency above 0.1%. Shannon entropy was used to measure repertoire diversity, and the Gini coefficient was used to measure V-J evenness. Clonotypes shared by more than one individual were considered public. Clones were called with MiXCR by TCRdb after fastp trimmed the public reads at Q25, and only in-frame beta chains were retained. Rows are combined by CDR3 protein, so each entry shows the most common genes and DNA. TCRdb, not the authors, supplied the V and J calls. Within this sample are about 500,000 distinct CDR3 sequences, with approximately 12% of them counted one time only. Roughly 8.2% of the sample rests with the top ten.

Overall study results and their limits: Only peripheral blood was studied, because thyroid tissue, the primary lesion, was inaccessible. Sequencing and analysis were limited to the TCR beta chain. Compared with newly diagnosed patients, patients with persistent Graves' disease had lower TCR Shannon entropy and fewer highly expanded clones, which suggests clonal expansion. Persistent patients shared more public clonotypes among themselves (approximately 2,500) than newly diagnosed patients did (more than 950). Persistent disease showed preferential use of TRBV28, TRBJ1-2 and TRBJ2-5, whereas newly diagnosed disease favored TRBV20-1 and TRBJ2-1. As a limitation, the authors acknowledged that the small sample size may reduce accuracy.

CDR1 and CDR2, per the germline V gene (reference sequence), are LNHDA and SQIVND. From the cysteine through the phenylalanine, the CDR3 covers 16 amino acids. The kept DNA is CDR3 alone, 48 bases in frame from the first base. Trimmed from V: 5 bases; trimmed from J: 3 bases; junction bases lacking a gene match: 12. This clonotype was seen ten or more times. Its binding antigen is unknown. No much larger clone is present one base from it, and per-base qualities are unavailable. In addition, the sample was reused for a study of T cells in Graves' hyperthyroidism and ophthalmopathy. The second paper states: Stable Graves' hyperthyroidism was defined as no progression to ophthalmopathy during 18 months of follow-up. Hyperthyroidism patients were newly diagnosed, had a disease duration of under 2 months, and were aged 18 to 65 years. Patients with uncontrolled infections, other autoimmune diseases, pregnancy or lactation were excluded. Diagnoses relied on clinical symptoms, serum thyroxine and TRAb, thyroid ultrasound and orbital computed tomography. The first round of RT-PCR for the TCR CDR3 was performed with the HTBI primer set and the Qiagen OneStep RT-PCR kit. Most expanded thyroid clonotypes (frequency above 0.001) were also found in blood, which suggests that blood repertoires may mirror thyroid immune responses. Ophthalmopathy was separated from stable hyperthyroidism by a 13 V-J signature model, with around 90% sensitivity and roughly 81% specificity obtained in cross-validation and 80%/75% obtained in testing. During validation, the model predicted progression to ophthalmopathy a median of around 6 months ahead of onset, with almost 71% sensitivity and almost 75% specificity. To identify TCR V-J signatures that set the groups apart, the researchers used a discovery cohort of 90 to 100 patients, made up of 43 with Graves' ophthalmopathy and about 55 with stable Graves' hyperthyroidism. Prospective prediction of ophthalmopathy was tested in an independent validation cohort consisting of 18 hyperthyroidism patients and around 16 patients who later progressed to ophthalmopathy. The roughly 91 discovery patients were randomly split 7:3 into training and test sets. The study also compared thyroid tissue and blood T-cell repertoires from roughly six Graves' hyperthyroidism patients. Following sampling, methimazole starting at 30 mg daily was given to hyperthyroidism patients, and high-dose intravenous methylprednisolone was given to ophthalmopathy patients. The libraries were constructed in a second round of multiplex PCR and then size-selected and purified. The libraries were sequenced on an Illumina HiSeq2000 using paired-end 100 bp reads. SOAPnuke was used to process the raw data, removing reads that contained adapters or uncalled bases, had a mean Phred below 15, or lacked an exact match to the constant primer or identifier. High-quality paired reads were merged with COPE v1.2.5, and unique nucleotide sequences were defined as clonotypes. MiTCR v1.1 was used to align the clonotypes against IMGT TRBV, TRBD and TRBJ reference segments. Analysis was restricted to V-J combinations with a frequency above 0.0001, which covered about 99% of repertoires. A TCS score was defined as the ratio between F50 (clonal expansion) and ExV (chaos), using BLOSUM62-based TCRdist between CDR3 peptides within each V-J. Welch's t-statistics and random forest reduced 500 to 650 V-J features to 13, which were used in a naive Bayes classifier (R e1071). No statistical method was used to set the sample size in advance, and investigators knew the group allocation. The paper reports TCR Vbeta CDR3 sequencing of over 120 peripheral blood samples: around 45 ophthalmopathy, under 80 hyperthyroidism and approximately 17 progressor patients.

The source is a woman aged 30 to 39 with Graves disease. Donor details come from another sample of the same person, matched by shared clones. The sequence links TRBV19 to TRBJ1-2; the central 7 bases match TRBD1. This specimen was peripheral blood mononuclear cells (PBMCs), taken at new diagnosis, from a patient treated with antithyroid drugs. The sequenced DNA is TGTGCCAGTAGTGTTTCCGTGACAGGGACGTACTATGGCTACACCTTC. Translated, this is CASSVSVTGTYYGYTF. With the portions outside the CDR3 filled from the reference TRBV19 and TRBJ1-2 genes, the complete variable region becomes DGGITQSPKYLFRKEGQNVTLSCEQNLNHDAMYWYRQDPGQGLRLIYYSQIVNDFQKGDIAEGYSVSREKKESFPLTVTSAQKNPTAFYLCASSVSVTGTYYGYTFGSGTRLTVV.